One and the same sample provided the 31 T cell receptor beta chains below, sequenced in a study of cytomegalovirus exposure and HLA in healthy donors. Amplification used 60 Vbeta primers and 13 Jbeta primers. TCRdb's table, derived via immunoSEQ multiplex PCR, lists solely in-frame clones and lacks some. The sample has hundreds of thousands of clones; more than 60% are singletons. The material sequenced was PBMCs. The receptors were sampled from a woman aged 25 to 39 in good health and CMV-seronegative.

Note on this clone: The junction and the germline gene differ at one end; a read error may be behind it. The chain carries TRBV7-9 and TRBJ1-2, with a possible D match to TRBD1 (5 bases). CDR1 SEHNR and CDR2 FQNEAQ come from the germline V gene (reference sequence). The CDR3 covers 12 residues. CDR3 DNA sequence: TGTTCCAGCGGACAACCTAACTATGGCTACACCTTC. This sequence encodes CSSGQPNYGYTF.

This clone was seen ten or more times. The chain recombines TRBV4-2 with TRBJ1-2; a possible D gene is TRBD1 (5 bases). The CDR3 consists of 14 residues. The V end was cut by 3 bases, the J end by 4 bases, with 12 bases between. Looked up from germline, CDR1 is LGHNA and CDR2 is YNFKEQ. CDR3 amino acids: CASSQDGDSYGYTF. The CDR3, as DNA: TGTGCCAGCAGCCAGGACGGAGACAGCTATGGCTACACCTTC.

The chain links TRBV7-6 to TRBJ1-1; 7 positions agree with TRBD1. This CDR3 has 16 residues. V was clipped by 5 bases and J by 1 base; unmatched bases: 10. The V gene's germline CDR1 is SGHVS and CDR2 FNYEAQ. The CDR3 sequence: CASSAQPGQRNTEAFF. The CDR3 DNA reads TGTGCCAGCAGCGCCCAACCGGGACAGAGGAACACTGAAGCTTTCTTT. The variable domain in full, completed from reference TRBV7-6 and TRBJ1-1, reads GAGVSQSPRYKVTKRGQDVALRCDPISGHVSLYWYRQALGQGPEFLTYFNYEAQQDKSGLPNDRFSAERPEGSISTLTIQRTEQRDSAMYRCASSAQPGQRNTEAFFGQGTRLTVV.

By proportion, this clone is medium-sized. The chain combines TRBV5-8 with TRBJ1-6; D remains unclear. Germline values: CDR1 SGHTS, CDR2 YDEGEE. The CDR3 extends over 16 amino acids. Trimming pared 0 bases from V and 7 bases from J, leaving 14 bases between. The CDR3 spells CASSLASTGGNSPLHF. The CDR3 coding sequence is TGTGCCAGCAGCTTGGCATCCACCGGAGGGAATTCACCCCTCCACTTT.

Here the CDR3 DNA reads TGTGCCAGCAGCCAAGAGTCGATTTTATGGGACTTCCGTCGCGTGGACACTGAAGCTTTCTTT. It translates to CASSQESILWDFRRVDTEAFF. V and J are TRBV14 and TRBJ1-1; D possibly corresponds to TRBD1 (5 bases). The germline V gene has CDR1 SGHDN and CDR2 FVKESK. The CDR3 runs to 21 residues. The V end lost 0 bases, the J end lost 3 bases, and 29 bases lay between the germline ends.

The V gene is TRBV28, the J gene TRBJ1-2, with a weak D call TRBD1 (5 bases). Trimming took 5 bases from V and 7 from J, leaving 11 bases between them. The germline gives CDR1 MDHEN, CDR2 SYDVKM. The CDR3 length is 12 residues. CDR3 DNA sequence: TGTGCCAGCAGTCCCGACAGACCTGGCTACACCTTC. This gives the protein CASSPDRPGYTF.

The chain links TRBV2 to TRBJ2-1; possibly TRBD2 for D (7 bases). V lost 5 bases to trimming and J lost 6 bases, with 17 bases between them. The CDR3 has 15 residues. Germline assignment: CDR1 SNHLY and CDR2 FYNNEI. This chain's CDR3 is CASSLRGGYRNEQFF. DNA for the CDR3: TGTGCCAGCAGTCTTAGGGGGGGGTACCGCAATGAGCAGTTCTTC.

The gene calls are TRBV6-6 and TRBJ2-5, with D hard to call. The CDR3 has 13 amino acids. The germline V and J ends were trimmed by 0 bases and 5 bases, with 7 bases remaining between them. In germline, CDR1 is MNHNY, CDR2 SVGAGI (reference sequence). The CDR3 bases are TGTGCCAGCAGTTACTCCACGAGGGAGACCCAGTACTTC. Its protein is CASSYSTRETQYF.

A note on this clone: This specimen includes other DNA sequences encoding the same CDR3. V and J are TRBV7-3 and TRBJ2-1, with D unclear. V lost 2 bases, J lost 7 bases, and 9 bases lay in between. The germline V gene has CDR1 SGHTA and CDR2 FQGTGA. The CDR3 runs 13 residues. The CDR3: CASSLSLYNEQFF. DNA of the CDR3: TGTGCCAGCAGCTTATCCCTCTATAATGAGCAGTTCTTC.

This clone was observed once. The V gene is TRBV6-5, the J gene TRBJ1-4; no clear D. This CDR3 region has 14 residues. Trimming shortened V by 6 bases and J by 0 bases, and 8 bases separated the two germline ends. The germline CDR1 and CDR2 sequences are MNHEY and SVGAGI. CDR3 loop: CASRRTATNEKLFF. The CDR3 nucleotides are TGTGCCAGCAGGCGGACTGCAACTAATGAAAAACTGTTTTTT.

Only a few counts were recorded for this clone. The rearrangement joins TRBV5-1 to TRBJ2-6; D unclear. The germline V and J ends were trimmed by 0 bases and 0 bases, with 4 bases remaining between them. The germline gives CDR1 SGHRS, CDR2 YFSETQ. The CDR3 contains 15 residues. The CDR3 DNA reads as TGCGCCAGCAGCTTGGGAGTCTCTGGGGCCAACGTCCTGACTTTC. This codes for CASSLGVSGANVLTF.

V usage is TRBV30 and J usage is TRBJ2-7, with 9 bases aligning to TRBD1. Germline CDR1 is GTSNPN and CDR2 is SVGIG (reference sequence). The CDR3 totals 13 residues. The trim removed 2 bases at V and 6 bases at J, leaving 5 bases unmatched. For the CDR3, the DNA is TGTGCCTGGAGTTCGGGACAGGGTACCGAGCAGTACTTC. It codes for CAWSSGQGTEQYF.

The V call is TRBV7-6, the J call TRBJ1-5; D perhaps matches TRBD1 (6 bases). CDR1 and CDR2 from the germline V gene are SGHVS and FNYEAQ. The V end lost 0 bases, the J end lost 7 bases, and 13 bases lay between the germline ends. CDR3 length: 15 amino acids. This CDR3 reads CASSLADSQGQPQHF. Here the CDR3 DNA reads TGTGCCAGCAGCTTAGCGGACAGTCAAGGACAGCCCCAGCATTTT.

This clone was observed once. The chain employs TRBV7-8 and TRBJ2-2; 7 positions match TRBD2. V dropped 2 bases and J dropped 0; count of bases not matched to a gene: 3. From germline, CDR1 is SGHVS and CDR2 FQNEAQ. The CDR3 covers 16 residues. CDR3 in amino acids: CASSLREGSNTGELFF. The CDR3 DNA sequence: TGTGCCAGCAGCTTAAGGGAGGGGTCGAACACCGGGGAGCTGTTTTTT.

The V call is TRBV5-1, the J call TRBJ2-3, with D possibly matching TRBD1 (5 bases). The CDR3 is 14 residues long. Germline V CDR1 and CDR2: SGHRS, YFSETQ. V dropped 4 bases and J dropped 2 bases, with 11 bases sitting between them. CDR3 nucleotide sequence: TGCGCCAGCAGCCCGAGACAGAACACAGATACGCAGTATTTT. Translated: CASSPRQNTDTQYF. Drawing the rest from reference TRBV5-1 and TRBJ2-3, the complete variable domain is KAGVTQTPRYLIKTRGQQVTLSCSPISGHRSVSWYQQTPGQGLQFLFEYFSETQRNKGNFPGRFSGRQFSNSRSEMNVSTLELGDSALYLCASSPRQNTDTQYFGPGTRLTVL.

The chain has TRBV7-2 and TRBJ1-5, with 7 bases lining up with TRBD1. Losses at the gene ends were 5 bases for V and 5 bases for J; bases not matched to a gene: 3. The length of the CDR3 is 13 residues. Germline-derived CDR1 and CDR2 are SGHTA and FQGNSA. Here the CDR3 reads CASSRDSYQPQHF. CDR3 sequence (DNA): TGTGCCAGCAGCCGGGACAGCTATCAGCCCCAGCATTTT.

This clone has a single count. This rearrangement joins TRBV5-1 to TRBJ1-1, with 8 bases identical to TRBD1. The CDR3 is 14 amino acids. The germline gives CDR1 SGHRS, CDR2 YFSETQ. V was pared by 0 bases and J by 10 bases, with 8 bases of the junction left unmatched. The CDR3 reads CASSLDTGGWGAFF. DNA for the CDR3: TGCGCCAGCAGCTTGGACACAGGGGGTTGGGGAGCTTTCTTT.

J is TRBJ2-1 and V is TRBV21-1; the DNA was not compared with TRBD1, the D call given in the table. TRBV21-1 is termed a pseudogene. The CDR3 sequence is 17 residues long. As DNA, the CDR3 is TGTGCCAGCAGCAAAGCGCCTGAGGACAGGACCTACAATGAGCAGTTCTTC. Its protein product is CASSKAPEDRTYNEQFF.

This clone was observed a handful of times. The J gene is TRBJ1-1, the V gene TRBV30; 8 positions agree with TRBD1. CDR1 GTSNPN and CDR2 SVGIG come from the germline V gene (reference sequence). The CDR3 extends over 12 amino acids. In nucleotides, the CDR3 is TGTGCGGGGGACAGGCGGGACACTGAAGCTTTCTTT. The encoded protein is CAGDRRDTEAFF.

The chain carries TRBV7-8 and TRBJ2-7; D might be TRBD1 (6 bases). The V gene lost 0 bases and the J gene lost 4 bases, with 10 bases spanning the gap. Germline CDR1 SGHVS, CDR2 FQNEAQ. The CDR3 is made up of 14 amino acids. CDR3 amino acids: CASSLATGIYEQYF. The DNA of the CDR3 is TGTGCCAGCAGCTTAGCCACAGGGATTTACGAGCAGTACTTC. Full variable domain (rest looked up from reference TRBV7-8 and TRBJ2-7): GAGVSQSPRYKVAKRGQDVALRCDPISGHVSLFWYQQALGQGPEFLTYFQNEAQLDKSGLPSDRFFAERPEGSVSTLKIQRTQQEDSAVYLCASSLATGIYEQYFGPGTRLTVT.

The chain combines TRBV5-6 with TRBJ2-1; D may be TRBD2 (6 bases). V lost 3 bases, J lost 7 bases, and 14 bases lay in between. CDR1 and CDR2 from the germline V gene are SGHDT and YYEEEE. The CDR3 is 14 amino acids. CDR3 sequence reads: CASSSGIGGNEQFF. The CDR3 DNA reads TGTGCCAGCAGCTCGGGGATCGGGGGTAATGAGCAGTTCTTC.

V and J are TRBV5-1 and TRBJ2-1; D is uncertain. With 0 bases removed from V and 3 bases from J, the gap between germline ends came to 4 bases. Germline V CDR1 and CDR2: SGHRS, YFSETQ. CDR3 length: 13 residues. CDR3 DNA sequence: TGCGCCAGCAGCTTGGACGGCTACAATGAGCAGTTCTTC. Protein sequence: CASSLDGYNEQFF.

This chain joins TRBV6-1 and TRBJ1-6, with D unclear. The CDR3 is made up of 15 amino acids. V was cut by 5 bases and J by 0 bases, with 8 bases left in between. CDR1 is MNHNS and CDR2 is SASEGT in the germline V gene. CDR3 in DNA: TGTGCCAGCAGTTTTGGGAGCTCCTATAATTCACCCCTCCACTTT. Amino acid sequence: CASSFGSSYNSPLHF.

This rearrangement joins TRBV30 to TRBJ1-1, with D possibly TRBD1 on 5 matching bases. Germline assignment: CDR1 GTSNPN and CDR2 SVGIG (reference sequence). Trimming left V 1 base short and J 1 base short, with 25 bases between. The CDR3 is made up of 19 amino acids. CDR3 residues: CAWSAHKSVPGLKNTEAFF. The CDR3 nucleotides are TGTGCCTGGAGTGCCCACAAATCAGTCCCGGGACTCAAGAACACTGAAGCTTTCTTT.

V usage is TRBV7-8 and J usage is TRBJ1-2; maybe TRBD1 (5 bases). Germline loops: CDR1 SGHVS, CDR2 FQNEAQ. V shed 2 bases and J shed 8 bases, with 12 bases lying between them. The CDR3 runs to 13 residues. CDR3 loop: CASSLRQGIGYTF. The CDR3 coding sequence is TGTGCCAGCAGCTTAAGGCAGGGTATAGGCTACACCTTC.

The chain uses TRBV29-1 and TRBJ2-2; D might be TRBD2 (5 bases). CDR1 and CDR2 from the germline V gene are SQVTM and ANQGSEA. The CDR3 has 14 residues. With 5 bases removed from V and 7 bases from J, the gap between germline ends came to 17 bases. CDR3 region: CSVPDWNEGGELFF. CDR3 DNA: TGCAGCGTTCCGGACTGGAATGAGGGCGGGGAGCTGTTTTTT.

The CDR3 loop is CASSQSLVDEQFF. For the CDR3, the DNA is TGTGCCAGCTCACAAAGTCTAGTAGATGAGCAGTTCTTC. V is TRBV18 and J is TRBJ2-1, with no clear D. Trimming left V 4 bases short and J 8 bases short, with 12 bases between. The germline gives CDR1 KGHSH, CDR2 LQKENI. The CDR3 spans 13 residues. The entire variable domain, with the rest obtained from reference TRBV18 and TRBJ2-1, is as follows: NAGVMQNPRHLVRRRGQEARLRCSPMKGHSHVYWYRQLPEEGLKFMVYLQKENIIDESGMPKERFSAEFPKEGPSILRIQQVVRGDSAAYFCASSQSLVDEQFFGPGTRLTVL.

This clone was seen a handful of times. The chain uses TRBV7-9 and TRBJ2-6, with D perhaps TRBD1 (5 bases). The V and J ends lost 5 bases and 0 bases respectively, with 8 bases between them. This CDR3 has 15 residues. Germline-derived CDR1 and CDR2 are SEHNR and FQNEAQ (reference sequence). This CDR3 reads CASSLTGSGANVLTF. The CDR3, as DNA: TGTGCCAGCAGCCTTACAGGCTCTGGGGCCAACGTCCTGACTTTC.

Turning to this clone: At one of its ends the junction is not consistent with the germline gene, which may arise from a read error. This chain links TRBV19 with TRBJ2-7, with TRBD2 matching 10 bases. The CDR3 totals 15 residues. Germline V CDR1 and CDR2: LNHDA, SQIVND (reference sequence). CDR3 DNA: TGTGCCAGTAGTTTAGAAGCGGGAGGGACCTACGAGCAGTACTTC. It specifies CASSLEAGGTYEQYF.

This clone was observed once. The chain couples TRBV9 to TRBJ1-1, with TRBD1 matching over 7 bases. This CDR3 comprises 15 residues. CDR1 is SGDLS, CDR2 YYNGEE, per germline. With 4 bases clipped from V and 0 bases from J, the junction kept 6 bases outside the gene matches. The DNA for the CDR3 is TGTGCCAGCAGCATGGGACAGAAACTGAACACTGAAGCTTTCTTT. Its translation is CASSMGQKLNTEAFF. The complete variable domain, with remaining parts taken from reference TRBV9 and TRBJ1-1, reads DSGVTQTPKHLITATGQRVTLRCSPRSGDLSVYWYQQSLDQGLQFLIQYYNGEERAKGNILERFSAQQFPDLHSELNLSSLELGDSALYFCASSMGQKLNTEAFFGQGTRLTVV.

In its sample, this clone was seen a few times. The chain links TRBV5-6 to TRBJ2-5, with 8 bases identical to TRBD2. V was clipped by 2 bases and J by 5 bases; unmatched bases: 2. The CDR3 loop spans 13 amino acids. CDR1 and CDR2 from the germline V gene are SGHDT and YYEEEE. The CDR3, as DNA: TGTGCCAGCAGCTTAGCGGGGGCCGAGACCCAGTACTTC. Translating gives CASSLAGAETQYF.